Detailed here is one T cell receptor beta chain. What it recognizes is unknown. Assay used: immunoSEQ multiplex PCR; TCRdb lists only in-frame clones, some missing. This sample yields some 2.1 million clones, of which 95% are seen a single time; about 0.13% belongs to the top ten. Among the donors, all were Caucasian adults who lived in Nashville, Tennessee. A CD45RA+ naive subset and a CD45RA-negative memory subset were split from CD4+ cells. The V end lost 6 bases, the J end lost 1 base, and 12 bases lay between the germline ends. The CDR3 extends over 14 amino acids. CDR1 is KGHSH and CDR2 is LQKENI in the germline V gene. This record comes from a study of shared clonotypes between healthy human individuals. General observations from the study: Non-shared clonotypes were found to have lower generation probabilities than the clonotypes that were shared by all four of the sorted-subset donors. As a rule, naive subsets had a larger estimated richness than memory subsets.

The origin of this receptor is a man aged 18 to 29 in good health. The rearrangement uses TRBV18 and TRBJ1-1; tentatively, D is TRBD1 (6 bases). Sequencing input: naive CD4+ T cells sorted from blood. Subset described: CD45RA+ positively selected. The CDR3 nucleotides read TGTGCCAGCTCCCGGGCAGGGGCGAACACTGAAGCTTTCTTT. Translated: CASSRAGANTEAFF.